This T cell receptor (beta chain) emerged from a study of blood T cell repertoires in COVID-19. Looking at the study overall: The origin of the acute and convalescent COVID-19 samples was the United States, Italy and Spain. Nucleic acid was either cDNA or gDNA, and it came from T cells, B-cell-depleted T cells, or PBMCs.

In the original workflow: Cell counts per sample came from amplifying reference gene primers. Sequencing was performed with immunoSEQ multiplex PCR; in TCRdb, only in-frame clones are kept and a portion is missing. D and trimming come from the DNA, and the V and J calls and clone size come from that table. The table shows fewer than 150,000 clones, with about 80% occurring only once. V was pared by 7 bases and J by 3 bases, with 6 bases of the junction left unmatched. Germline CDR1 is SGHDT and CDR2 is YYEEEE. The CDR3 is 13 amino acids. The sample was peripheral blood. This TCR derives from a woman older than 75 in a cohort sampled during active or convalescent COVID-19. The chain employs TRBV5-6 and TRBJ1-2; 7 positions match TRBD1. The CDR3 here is CASAYDRDYGYTF. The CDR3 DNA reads TGTGCCAGCGCCTACGACAGGGACTATGGCTACACCTTC.